This entry features one T cell receptor beta chain sequence. Antigen: not known. Time point indicated: new active TB diagnosis, blood taken before or within 7 days of starting treatment. These data originate in a study of T cells in tuberculosis. Turning to the study itself: A South African cohort included IGRA-negative adolescents, latently infected IGRA-positive adolescents and adults with active tuberculosis. Whole-study findings and limits: Cases with active tuberculosis were adults, while controls were adolescents. A GMM-specific repertoire classifier reached 75% to 90% accuracy, AUROC more than 0.8.

Data came from immunoSEQ multiplex PCR; TCRdb stores just in-frame clones and leaves some out. This table has under 40,000 clones, more than 75% appearing once. The CDR3 has 13 residues. V was cut by 5 bases and J by 4 bases, with 10 bases left in between. Germline CDR1 SGHNT, CDR2 YENEEA. Sample: PBMCs, taken at tuberculosis diagnosis. The chain joins TRBV11-3 to TRBJ2-3, with D perhaps TRBD2 (6 bases). This clonotype was sampled from an adult with tuberculosis. The CDR3 DNA reads as TGTGCCAGCAGCGTACGGGACTCAGATACGCAGTATTTT. This codes for CASSVRDSDTQYF.